The sequence of this T cell receptor (beta chain) was determined in a study of neoadjuvant anti-PD-1 for oral cavity cancer. Study context: Non-progressing patients received a fourth nivolumab dose near day 43, then surgery on days 50-56. Overall study findings and caveats: Pretreatment Treg/Th17 ratio correlated inversely with post-treatment tumor clonality.

Details on this clone: Antigen: not known.

Blood libraries mostly used approximately 480 ng genomic DNA, six replicates each. The data were produced by immunoSEQ multiplex PCR, yet TCRdb's version contains in-frame clones alone and is incomplete. The data hold around 14,000 clones, with roughly 74% observed a single time. The J segment lost 0 bases and the V segment lost 4 bases, leaving 8 bases of the junction unmatched. Germline V lookup: CDR1 MDHEN, CDR2 SYDVKM. The CDR3 runs 17 residues. Specified time point: after neoadjuvant nivolumab, at surgical resection. Cohort: HPV-negative, locally advanced oral cavity squamous cell carcinoma patients.

This sequence was found in a person aged 40 to 85 with oral cavity squamous cell carcinoma. The chain is built from TRBV28 and TRBJ1-5; 8 nucleotides align to TRBD1. This material consisted of PBMCs, taken after nivolumab (anti-PD-1) treatment. CDR3 DNA sequence: TGTGCCAGCAGTTCCGGGACAGGAGCCTATAGCAATCAGCCCCAGCATTTT. Protein: CASSSGTGAYSNQPQHF. The whole variable domain, remainder taken from reference TRBV28 and TRBJ1-5, is DVKVTQSSRYLVKRTGEKVFLECVQDMDHENMFWYRQDPGLGLRLIYFSYDVKMKEKGDIPEGYSVSREKKERFSLILESASTNQTSMYLCASSSGTGAYSNQPQHFGDGTRLSIL.